What follows is one T cell receptor beta chain and its context. This sample stems from a study of blood T cell repertoires in COVID-19. Overall study context: The cDNA or gDNA used as material had been derived from T cells, B-cell-depleted T cells, or PBMCs.

Produced via immunoSEQ multiplex PCR; TCRdb's table is partial and in-frame only. Of 140,000 to 150,000 clones listed, approximately 80% are singletons. The CDR3 consists of 14 residues. The germline CDR1 and CDR2 sequences are SEHNR and FQNEAQ (reference sequence). V lost 5 bases to trimming and J lost 5 bases; unmatched junction nucleotides: 6. What was sequenced was peripheral blood. The genes are TRBV7-9 and TRBJ2-5; 9 nucleotides align to TRBD2. The sequence was obtained from a man aged 55 to 70 with active or convalescent COVID-19. CDR3 DNA sequence: TGTGCCAGCAGCACCGCTAGCGGGGCTGAGACCCAGTACTTC. Encoded protein: CASSTASGAETQYF.